The 25 T cell receptor beta chains below all came from one sample that was sequenced in a study of radiotherapy plus CTLA-4 blockade in lung cancer. Profiling relied on immunoSEQ multiplex PCR, and the TCRdb table lists in-frame clones only, not all of them. The top ten clones hold approximately 4.3% of a sample with more than 55,000 clones, 70% to 85% of them seen once. The specimen comprised peripheral blood, sampled from a patient treated with radiotherapy plus ipilimumab. These receptors all stem from a human donor with non-small cell lung cancer who had a partial response to radiotherapy plus ipilimumab.

Here the CDR3 DNA reads TGTGCCAGCAACCGAGCTGCAACTAATGAAAAACTGTTTTTT. Amino acids: CASNRAATNEKLFF. This chain uses TRBV2 with TRBJ1-4, with D hard to call. Looked up from germline, CDR1 is SNHLY and CDR2 is FYNNEI. Between the trimmed V and J ends, which lost 7 bases and 0 bases, there was a span of 9 bases. This CDR3 is 14 amino acids long.

This chain joins TRBV5-1 and TRBJ2-7, with 10 bases aligning to TRBD1. The CDR3 totals 16 residues. V gave up 0 bases and J gave up 4 bases; unmatched junction bases: 7. Looked up from germline, CDR1 is SGHRS and CDR2 is YFSETQ. CDR3 sequence (DNA): TGCGCCAGCAGCTTGGAGGGGACAGGGGCCCTTTACGAGCAGTACTTC. Translating gives CASSLEGTGALYEQYF.

The chain combines TRBV19 with TRBJ2-7; D not resolved. The CDR3 sequence is 15 residues long. Per the germline V gene, CDR1 is LNHDA and CDR2 is SQIVND (reference sequence). Trimming took off 3 bases at V and 0 bases at J, with 12 bases between the two ends. The DNA for the CDR3 is TGTGCCAGTAGTATTGTCGCCGCCAGCTCCTACGAGCAGTACTTC. Encoded protein: CASSIVAASSYEQYF.

The chain joins TRBV5-1 to TRBJ1-1; D is unresolved. Germline loops: CDR1 SGHRS, CDR2 YFSETQ. The ends were cut back, 0 bases at V and 1 base at J, with 7 bases in the middle. The CDR3 is made up of 14 amino acids. The CDR3 loop reads CASSLAAGNTEAFF. The CDR3 region has the DNA TGCGCCAGCAGCTTGGCGGCGGGGAACACTGAAGCTTTCTTT. Full variable domain (outside the CDR3, taken from reference TRBV5-1 and TRBJ1-1): KAGVTQTPRYLIKTRGQQVTLSCSPISGHRSVSWYQQTPGQGLQFLFEYFSETQRNKGNFPGRFSGRQFSNSRSEMNVSTLELGDSALYLCASSLAAGNTEAFFGQGTRLTVV.

The chain joins TRBV5-6 to TRBJ2-1; perhaps TRBD1 as D (6 bases). With 3 bases removed from V and 4 bases from J, the gap between germline ends came to 14 bases. Germline values: CDR1 SGHDT, CDR2 YYEEEE. The CDR3 has 15 residues. CDR3 protein: CASSSDRVSYNEQFF. The CDR3 nucleotides read TGTGCCAGCAGCTCGGACAGAGTTTCGTACAATGAGCAGTTCTTC.

This clone was recorded only once. The rearrangement joins TRBV7-7 to TRBJ2-7; D unclear. Germline loops: CDR1 SSHAT, CDR2 FNYEAQ (reference sequence). Trimming took 1 base from V and 1 from J, leaving 5 bases between them. The CDR3 sequence is 13 residues long. The CDR3 nucleotides are TGTGCCAGCAGCTTAGAACAGTCCTACGAGCAGTACTTC. Amino acids: CASSLEQSYEQYF.

This chain links TRBV25-1 with TRBJ2-7, with D uncertain. Germline values: CDR1 MGHDK, CDR2 SYGVNS. The CDR3 is made up of 10 amino acids. Trimming stripped 11 bases from V and 12 bases from J, with 17 bases between. This CDR3 is CADPPPVAYF. In DNA form, the CDR3 reads TGTGCCGACCCCCCCCCAGTAGCGTACTTC.

The rearrangement links TRBV5-1 to TRBJ1-2, with D possibly TRBD1 on 5 matching bases. V was trimmed by 4 bases and J by 3 bases, leaving 19 bases between them. CDR3 size: 16 residues. The germline V gene encodes CDR1 SGHRS and CDR2 YFSETQ. As DNA, the CDR3 is TGCGCCAGCAGCATGAAGACAGACCAGGTCGACTATGGCTACACCTTC. Its protein product is CASSMKTDQVDYGYTF.

The gene calls are TRBV16 and TRBJ2-2; D is perhaps TRBD2 (5 bases). This CDR3 comprises 11 residues. CDR1 and CDR2 from the germline V gene are KGHSY and FQNENV. V was trimmed by 4 bases and J by 11 bases, leaving 8 bases between them. The chain's CDR3 is CASSPGIELFF. In nucleotides, the CDR3 is TGTGCCAGCAGCCCGGGAATCGAGCTGTTTTTT. The variable domain in full, completed from reference TRBV16 and TRBJ2-2, reads GEEVAQTPKHLVRGEGQKAKLYCAPIKGHSYVFWYQQVLKNEFKFLISFQNENVFDETGMPKERFSAKCLPNSPCSLEIQATKLEDSAVYFCASSPGIELFFGEGSRLTVL.

The V and J genes are TRBV10-1 and TRBJ2-2, with TRBD1 matching over 9 bases. V trimming: 0 bases; J trimming: 7 bases; junction bases outside the gene matches: 3. CDR1 is WNHNN, CDR2 SYGVQD, per germline (reference sequence). The CDR3 spans 15 residues. For the CDR3, the DNA is TGCGCCAGCAGTGAGTCAACAGGGGGCCACGGGGAGCTGTTTTTT. Its protein product is CASSESTGGHGELFF.

The chain combines TRBV7-9 with TRBJ2-7; D remains ambiguous. Germline V gene sequence: CDR1 SEHNR, CDR2 FQNEAQ (reference sequence). The V and J ends lost 2 bases and 6 bases respectively, with 14 bases between them. The CDR3 has 14 amino acids. CDR3 in amino acids: CASSLNADAGEQYF. The CDR3 region has the DNA TGTGCCAGCAGCTTAAATGCTGATGCAGGCGAGCAGTACTTC.

The chain combines TRBV7-2 with TRBJ1-4; D unresolved. Germline assignment: CDR1 SGHTA and CDR2 FQGNSA. This CDR3 comprises 14 residues. Trimming took off 1 base at V and 3 bases at J, with 6 bases between the two ends. CDR3 amino acids: CASSLVPANEKLFF. As DNA, the CDR3 is TGTGCCAGCAGCTTAGTTCCAGCTAATGAAAAACTGTTTTTT.

J is TRBJ2-7 and V is TRBV2; D is unresolved. In germline, CDR1 is SNHLY, CDR2 FYNNEI. The CDR3 is made up of 12 amino acids. Trimming shortened V by 2 bases and J by 4 bases, and 6 bases separated the two germline ends. CDR3 amino acids: CASSETFYEQYF. DNA for the CDR3: TGTGCCAGCAGTGAAACTTTTTACGAGCAGTACTTC.

V gene TRBV30 combines with J gene TRBJ2-2; 8 nucleotides line up with TRBD1. The CDR3 runs to 12 residues. Germline V gives CDR1 GTSNPN, CDR2 SVGIG (reference sequence). The J segment lost 9 bases and the V segment lost 4 bases, leaving 4 bases of the junction unmatched. CDR3 in amino acids: CAWMDRERELFF. DNA of the CDR3: TGTGCCTGGATGGACAGGGAACGGGAGCTGTTTTTT. The full variable domain, completed using reference TRBV30 and TRBJ2-2, is SQTIHQWPATLVQPVGSPLSLECTVEGTSNPNLYWYRQAAGRGLQLLFYSVGIGQISSEVPQNLSASRPQDRQFILSSKKLLLSDSGFYLCAWMDRERELFFGEGSRLTVL.

This clone was seen once. V usage is TRBV11-1 and J usage is TRBJ2-5; the D gene is possibly TRBD2 (6 bases). The CDR3 is made up of 16 amino acids. Germline V gene sequence: CDR1 SGHAT, CDR2 FQDESV (reference sequence). Trimming took 0 bases from V and 2 from J, leaving 13 bases between them. CDR3 sequence (DNA): TGTGCCAGCAGCTTAGCCTTCGGGGGTAGGCAAGAGACCCAGTACTTC. It specifies CASSLAFGGRQETQYF. Supplemented by reference TRBV11-1 and TRBJ2-5, the full variable domain reads EAEVAQSPRYKITEKSQAVAFWCDPISGHATLYWYRQILGQGPELLVQFQDESVVDDSQLPKDRFSAERLKGVDSTLKIQPAELGDSAMYLCASSLAFGGRQETQYFGPGTRLLVL.

The count of this clone is one. V gene TRBV10-3 combines with J gene TRBJ2-1; D remains ambiguous. CDR3 length: 12 residues. Per the germline V gene, CDR1 is ENHRY and CDR2 is SYGVKD. V lost 9 bases and J lost 5, with 11 bases in between. The CDR3 loop is CAIRTFNNEQFF. CDR3 nucleotides: TGTGCCATAAGAACTTTCAACAATGAGCAGTTCTTC.

CDR3 region: CASSKLGAEPQHF. In DNA, the CDR3 is TGTGCCAGCAGCAAACTAGGGGCTGAACCCCAGCATTTT. This chain uses TRBV21-1 with TRBJ1-5; the D segment call TRBD1 is taken from the table without a DNA check. TRBV21-1 is a documented pseudogene. This CDR3 is 13 amino acids long.

The J gene is TRBJ1-5, the V gene TRBV10-2; unclear D gene. The CDR3 is 14 amino acids. Germline values: CDR1 WSHSY, CDR2 SAAADI. The V end was cut by 5 bases, the J end by 4 bases, with 12 bases between. In nucleotides, the CDR3 is TGCGCCAGCAGTAACAGCCTAACTAATCAGCCCCAGCATTTT. Translating it yields CASSNSLTNQPQHF.

The chain carries TRBV6-5 and TRBJ1-2, with unresolved D. CDR1 is MNHEY and CDR2 is SVGAGI in the germline V gene. The length of the CDR3 is 12 residues. With 6 bases removed from V and 3 bases from J, the gap between germline ends came to 8 bases. In nucleotides, the CDR3 is TGTGCCAGCAGGGGCGTACACTATGGCTACACCTTC. Its protein is CASRGVHYGYTF.

The DNA for the CDR3 is TGTGCCAGCACTAGTAGCGGGGGGATCCAAGAGACCCAGTACTTC. Amino acid sequence: CASTSSGGIQETQYF. This chain joins TRBV6-1 and TRBJ2-5; 10 nucleotides match TRBD2. Germline lookup yields CDR1 MNHNS and CDR2 SASEGT. The V gene end was trimmed by 7 bases and the J gene end by 1 base; junction bases not matched to a gene: 6. This CDR3 comprises 15 residues.

This sequence joins TRBV29-1 and TRBJ1-1; 8 bases are shared with TRBD1. From germline, CDR1 is SQVTM and CDR2 ANQGSEA. V trimming: 4 bases; J trimming: 4 bases; junction bases outside the gene matches: 8. The CDR3 totals 14 residues. CDR3 in amino acids: CSVADREVTTEAFF. The CDR3 DNA sequence: TGCAGCGTTGCGGACAGGGAGGTCACCACTGAAGCTTTCTTT. The variable domain in full, with the rest retrieved from reference TRBV29-1 and TRBJ1-1, is SAVISQKPSRDICQRGTSLTIQCQVDSQVTMMFWYRQQPGQSLTLIATANQGSEATYESGFVIDKFPISRPNLTFSTLTVSNMSPEDSSIYLCSVADREVTTEAFFGQGTRLTVV.

The chain links TRBV6-5 to TRBJ2-1; D is possibly TRBD2 (7 bases). V lost 6 bases to trimming and J lost 5 bases, with 17 bases between them. Per germline, CDR1 MNHEY and CDR2 SVGAGI. The CDR3 contains 15 residues. The CDR3 spells CASRTTGGANNEQFF. The CDR3 coding sequence is TGTGCCAGCAGGACGACTGGGGGGGCCAACAATGAGCAGTTCTTC.

This clone was observed a single time. One junction end disagrees with the germline gene, perhaps due to a read error. V gene TRBV6-1 combines with J gene TRBJ2-7; D may be TRBD1 (6 bases). Germline values: CDR1 MNHNS, CDR2 SASEGT. The CDR3 totals 15 residues. The CDR3 DNA reads as TGTGCCGGCAGTGAAGGCCGGGTCAGGGGCTACGAGCAGTACTTC. It is translated as CAGSEGRVRGYEQYF.

This sequence joins TRBV15 and TRBJ2-3, with TRBD1 matching over 8 bases. The trim removed 0 bases at V and 3 bases at J, leaving 5 bases unmatched. CDR3 length: 16 residues. The germline V gene has CDR1 LNHNV and CDR2 YYDKDF (reference sequence). The CDR3 here is CATSRDRTGLTDTQYF. CDR3 in DNA: TGTGCCACCAGCAGAGATAGGACAGGGCTGACAGATACGCAGTATTTT.

CDR3 sequence reads: CAWSGLGEPYEQYF. The CDR3 DNA sequence: TGTGCCTGGAGTGGACTCGGAGAACCCTACGAGCAGTACTTC. This chain joins TRBV30 and TRBJ2-7; D ambiguous. The germline gives CDR1 GTSNPN, CDR2 SVGIG (reference sequence). V was cut by 1 base and J by 2 bases, with 12 bases left in between. CDR3 length: 14 amino acids.